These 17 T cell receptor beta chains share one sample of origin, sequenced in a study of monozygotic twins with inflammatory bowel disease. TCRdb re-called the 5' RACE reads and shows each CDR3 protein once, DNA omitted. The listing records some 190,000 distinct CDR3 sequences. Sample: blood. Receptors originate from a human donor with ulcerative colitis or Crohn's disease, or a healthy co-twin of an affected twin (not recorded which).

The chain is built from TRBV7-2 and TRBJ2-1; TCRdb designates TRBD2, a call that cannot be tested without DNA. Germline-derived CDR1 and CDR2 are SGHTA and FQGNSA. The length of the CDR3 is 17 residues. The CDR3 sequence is CASSGRVAALSDNEQFF.

Here the CDR3 reads CASSRLSGRTGNEQFF. This sequence joins TRBV6-1 and TRBJ2-1; there is no DNA to check the TCRdb D call of TRBD2. This CDR3 spans 16 amino acids. CDR1 is MNHNS and CDR2 is SASEGT in the germline V gene.

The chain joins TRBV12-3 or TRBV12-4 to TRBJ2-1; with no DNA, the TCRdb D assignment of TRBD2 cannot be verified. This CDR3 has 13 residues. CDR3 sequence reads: CASSQRRNNEQFF.

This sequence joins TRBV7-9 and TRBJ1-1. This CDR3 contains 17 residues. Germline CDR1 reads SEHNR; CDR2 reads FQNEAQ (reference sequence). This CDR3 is CASSLPRGGTANTEAFF. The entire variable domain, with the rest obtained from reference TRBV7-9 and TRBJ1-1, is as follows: DTGVSQNPRHKITKRGQNVTFRCDPISEHNRLYWYRQTLGQGPEFLTYFQNEAQLEKSRLLSDRFSAERPKGSFSTLEIQRTEQGDSAMYLCASSLPRGGTANTEAFFGQGTRLTVV.

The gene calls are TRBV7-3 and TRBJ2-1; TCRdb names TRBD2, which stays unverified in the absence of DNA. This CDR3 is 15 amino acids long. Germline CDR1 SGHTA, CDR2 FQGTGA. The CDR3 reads CASSLSGAVYNEQFF.

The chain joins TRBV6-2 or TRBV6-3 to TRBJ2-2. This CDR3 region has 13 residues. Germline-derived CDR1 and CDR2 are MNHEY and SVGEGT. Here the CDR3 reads CASSAIGRVALFF.

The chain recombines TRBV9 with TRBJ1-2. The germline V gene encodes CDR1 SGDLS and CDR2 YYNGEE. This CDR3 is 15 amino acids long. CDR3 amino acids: CASSVAGTPNYGYTF.

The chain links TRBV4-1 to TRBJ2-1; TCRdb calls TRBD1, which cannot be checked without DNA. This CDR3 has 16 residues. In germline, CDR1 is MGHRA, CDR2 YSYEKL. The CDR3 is CASRALAAGATTEQFF.

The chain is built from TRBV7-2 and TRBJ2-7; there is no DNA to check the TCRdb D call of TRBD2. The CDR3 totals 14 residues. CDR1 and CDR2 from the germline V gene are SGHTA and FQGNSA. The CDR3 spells CASSRGLASYEQYF.

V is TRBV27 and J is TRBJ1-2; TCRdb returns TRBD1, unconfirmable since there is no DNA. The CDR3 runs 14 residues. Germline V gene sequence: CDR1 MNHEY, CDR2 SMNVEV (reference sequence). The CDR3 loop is CASSSTGGYYGYTF.

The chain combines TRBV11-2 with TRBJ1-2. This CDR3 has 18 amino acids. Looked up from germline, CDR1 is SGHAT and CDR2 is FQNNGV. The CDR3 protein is CASSQRVTSPRDSYGYTF.

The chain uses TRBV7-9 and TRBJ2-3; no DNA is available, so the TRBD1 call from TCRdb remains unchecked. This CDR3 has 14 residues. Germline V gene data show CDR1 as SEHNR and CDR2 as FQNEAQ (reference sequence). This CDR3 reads CASSLSQGQDTQYF.

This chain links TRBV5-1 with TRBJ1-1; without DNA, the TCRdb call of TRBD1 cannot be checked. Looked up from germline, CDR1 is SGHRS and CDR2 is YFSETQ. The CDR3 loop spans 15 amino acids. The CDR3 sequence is CASSERQGIGTEAFF. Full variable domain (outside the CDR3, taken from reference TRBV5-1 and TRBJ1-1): KAGVTQTPRYLIKTRGQQVTLSCSPISGHRSVSWYQQTPGQGLQFLFEYFSETQRNKGNFPGRFSGRQFSNSRSEMNVSTLELGDSALYLCASSERQGIGTEAFFGQGTRLTVV.

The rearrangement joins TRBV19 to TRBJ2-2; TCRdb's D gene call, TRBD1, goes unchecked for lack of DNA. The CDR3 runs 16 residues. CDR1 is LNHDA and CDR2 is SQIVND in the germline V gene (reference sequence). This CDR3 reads CASSIEAQRGTGELFF.

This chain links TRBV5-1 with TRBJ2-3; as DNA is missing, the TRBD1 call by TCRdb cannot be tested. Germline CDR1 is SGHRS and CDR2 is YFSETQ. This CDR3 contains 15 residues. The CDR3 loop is CASSSPGHSTDTQYF.

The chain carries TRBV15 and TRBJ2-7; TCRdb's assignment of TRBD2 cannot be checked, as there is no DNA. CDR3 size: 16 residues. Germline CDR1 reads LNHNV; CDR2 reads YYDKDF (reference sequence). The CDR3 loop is CATSRDWFSGSYEQYF.

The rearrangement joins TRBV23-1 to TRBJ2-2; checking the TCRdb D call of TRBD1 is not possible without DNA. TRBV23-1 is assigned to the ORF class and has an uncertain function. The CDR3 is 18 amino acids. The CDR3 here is CASSQLPKRDRNTGELFF.